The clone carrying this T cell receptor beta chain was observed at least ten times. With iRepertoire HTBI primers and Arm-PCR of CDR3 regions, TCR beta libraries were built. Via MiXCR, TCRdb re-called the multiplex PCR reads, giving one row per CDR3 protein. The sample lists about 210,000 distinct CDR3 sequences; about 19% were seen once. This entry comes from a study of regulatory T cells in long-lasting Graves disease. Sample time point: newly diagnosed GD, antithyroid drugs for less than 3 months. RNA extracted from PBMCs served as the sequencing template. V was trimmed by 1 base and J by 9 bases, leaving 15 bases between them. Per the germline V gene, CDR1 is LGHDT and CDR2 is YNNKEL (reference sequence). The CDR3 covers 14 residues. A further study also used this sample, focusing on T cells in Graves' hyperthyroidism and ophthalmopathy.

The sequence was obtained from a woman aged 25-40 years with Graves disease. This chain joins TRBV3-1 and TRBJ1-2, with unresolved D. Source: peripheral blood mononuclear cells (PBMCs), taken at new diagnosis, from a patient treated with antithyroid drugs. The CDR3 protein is CASSQAGMKRSYTF. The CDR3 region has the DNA TGTGCCAGCAGCCAAGCGGGGATGAAGCGTAGCTACACCTTC.